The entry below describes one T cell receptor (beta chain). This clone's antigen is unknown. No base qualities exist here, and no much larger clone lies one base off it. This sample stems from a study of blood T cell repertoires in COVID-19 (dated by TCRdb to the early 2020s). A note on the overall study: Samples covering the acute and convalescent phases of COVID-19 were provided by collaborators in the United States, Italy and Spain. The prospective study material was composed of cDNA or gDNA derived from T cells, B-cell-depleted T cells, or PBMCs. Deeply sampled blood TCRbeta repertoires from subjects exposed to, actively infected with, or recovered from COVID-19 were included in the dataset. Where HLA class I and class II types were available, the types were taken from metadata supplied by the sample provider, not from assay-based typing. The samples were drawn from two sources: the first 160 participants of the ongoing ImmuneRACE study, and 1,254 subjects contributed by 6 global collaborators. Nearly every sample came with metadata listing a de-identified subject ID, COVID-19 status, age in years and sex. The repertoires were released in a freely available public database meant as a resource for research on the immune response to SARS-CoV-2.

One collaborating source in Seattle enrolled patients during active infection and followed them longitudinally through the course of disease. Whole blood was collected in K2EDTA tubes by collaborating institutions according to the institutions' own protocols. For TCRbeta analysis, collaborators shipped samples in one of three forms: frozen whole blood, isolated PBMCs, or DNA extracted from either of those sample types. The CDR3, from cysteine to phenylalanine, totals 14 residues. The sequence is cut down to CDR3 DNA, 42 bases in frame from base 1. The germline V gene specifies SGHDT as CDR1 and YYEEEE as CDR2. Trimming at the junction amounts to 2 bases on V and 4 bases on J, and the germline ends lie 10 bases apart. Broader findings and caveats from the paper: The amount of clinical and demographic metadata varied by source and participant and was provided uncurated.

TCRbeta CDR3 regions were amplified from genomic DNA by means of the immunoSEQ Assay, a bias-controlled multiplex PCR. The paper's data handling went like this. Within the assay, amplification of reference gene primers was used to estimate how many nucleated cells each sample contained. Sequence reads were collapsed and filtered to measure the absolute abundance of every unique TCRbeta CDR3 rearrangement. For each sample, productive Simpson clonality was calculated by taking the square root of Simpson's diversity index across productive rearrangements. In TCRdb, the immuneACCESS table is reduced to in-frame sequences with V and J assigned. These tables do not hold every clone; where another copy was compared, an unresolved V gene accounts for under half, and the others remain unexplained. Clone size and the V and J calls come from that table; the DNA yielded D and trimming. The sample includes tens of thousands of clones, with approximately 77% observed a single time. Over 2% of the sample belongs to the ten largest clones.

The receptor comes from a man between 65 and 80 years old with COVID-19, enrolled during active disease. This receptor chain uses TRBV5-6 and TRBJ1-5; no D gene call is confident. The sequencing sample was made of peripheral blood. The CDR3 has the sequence CASSLGGGNQPQHF. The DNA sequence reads TGTGCCAGCAGCTTAGGTGGCGGGAATCAGCCCCAGCATTTT.